This T cell receptor beta chain was recorded in a study of early T cells in non-severe SARS-CoV-2 infection. Individual cDNA molecules received unique molecular identifiers. TCRdb recomputed calls from the 5' RACE reads with MiXCR, one row per CDR3 protein. The top ten clones hold 5.9% of a sample with approximately 38,000 distinct CDR3 sequences, 3.5% to 5% of them seen once. This CDR3 is built from 13 residues. The V segment lost 3 bases and the J segment 4 bases; nucleotides outside the gene matches: 1. CDR1 and CDR2 from the germline V gene are SGHTA and FQGNSA. This clonotype showed up many times.

The specimen was whole blood. This sequence was found in an adult who was a healthcare worker with PCR-confirmed SARS-CoV-2 infection or an uninfected control (not recorded which). The chain recombines TRBV7-2 with TRBJ2-3; 7 nucleotides align to TRBD2. CDR3 sequence reads: CASSLGRADTQYF. The CDR3 DNA sequence: TGTGCCAGCAGCTTGGGGAGGGCAGATACGCAGTATTTT.